This entry lists 23 T cell receptor beta chains sequenced from one sample in a study of CD8 T cells in ankylosing spondylitis. One entry per CDR3 protein results from TCRdb running MiXCR on the 5' RACE reads. Seen here are more than 150,000 distinct CDR3 sequences, roughly 12% observed once, and the top ten hold 16%. The sample was blood, either unsorted or a sorted T cell fraction (not recorded which). These receptors originate from a male donor with ankylosing spondylitis or in good health (not recorded which).

In this sample, this clonotype turned up a few times. The chain carries TRBV12-3 or TRBV12-4 and TRBJ1-1; tentative D call: TRBD1 (5 bases). The CDR3 consists of 16 residues. Trimming cost V 5 bases and J 10 bases, with 26 bases left between them. The CDR3 DNA sequence: TGTGCCAGCAGTCACACGGGGGGACTAGTCTTCTCCGGAGCTTTCTTT. As protein: CASSHTGGLVFSGAFF.

This clonotype was found many times. The CDR3 nucleotides are TGTGCTAGTGGTGCCTTTGGCAATGAGCAGTTCTTC. Translating gives CASGAFGNEQFF. The chain joins TRBV12-5 to TRBJ2-1, with unresolved D. Germline CDR1 and CDR2: LGHNT and FRNRAP. Trimming took 5 bases from V and 6 from J, leaving 8 bases between them. This CDR3 region has 12 residues.

This clonotype was detected ten times or more. V and J are TRBV27 and TRBJ1-1; a weak D match, TRBD1 (6 bases). Germline CDR1 and CDR2: MNHEY and SMNVEV (reference sequence). The CDR3 is made up of 13 amino acids. V was shortened by 6 bases and J by 6 bases, with 14 bases between the two germline ends. Here the CDR3 reads CASSSGAVSEAFF. The CDR3 DNA is TGTGCCAGCAGCTCGGGGGCGGTGTCTGAAGCTTTCTTT.

This chain uses TRBV4-1 with TRBJ2-1; 9 bases line up with TRBD2. Germline V gene lookup returns CDR1 MGHRA and CDR2 YSYEKL. The CDR3 runs 16 residues. Trimming at V came to 1 base and at J to 4 bases, leaving 5 bases not matched to a gene. The chain's CDR3 is CASSQGGLATYNEQFF. CDR3 nucleotides: TGCGCCAGCAGCCAAGGCGGACTAGCGACTTACAATGAGCAGTTCTTC.

This clonotype was counted ten times or more. This rearrangement joins TRBV10-1 to TRBJ2-1; weak D call: TRBD2 (5 bases). Trimming took 3 bases from V and 2 from J, leaving 11 bases between them. The CDR3 length is 15 residues. CDR1 WNHNN and CDR2 SYGVQD come from the germline V gene (reference sequence). CDR3: CASSDERHTYNEQFF. The CDR3 DNA reads as TGCGCCAGCAGTGATGAGCGGCACACCTACAATGAGCAGTTCTTC.

This clonotype has a handful of counts. CDR3 sequence (DNA): TGTGCCAGCAGTGTAGGTAGCGGGGGATACAATGAGCAGTTCTTC. Amino acids: CASSVGSGGYNEQFF. The J gene is TRBJ2-1, the V gene TRBV27; 9 bases match TRBD2. With 5 bases clipped from V and 4 bases from J, the junction kept 6 bases outside the gene matches. CDR3 length: 15 amino acids. Germline V lookup: CDR1 MNHEY, CDR2 SMNVEV (reference sequence).

The chain couples TRBV10-2 to TRBJ2-1; no clear D gene. The CDR3 has 13 residues. Germline V gene lookup returns CDR1 WSHSY and CDR2 SAAADI. Between the trimmed V and J ends, which lost 7 bases and 9 bases, there was a span of 16 bases. This chain's CDR3 is CASTLTRPGEQFF. DNA of the CDR3: TGCGCCAGCACCCTGACTCGGCCCGGTGAGCAGTTCTTC.

This clonotype was counted between two and nine times. V is TRBV12-3 or TRBV12-4 and J is TRBJ2-5, with a possible D match to TRBD2 (5 bases). Trimming removed 3 bases from V and 4 bases from J, with 15 bases in between. This CDR3 is 15 amino acids long. CDR3 in DNA: TGTGCCAGCAGTTTGATAGGGCGGGCTCCAGAGACCCAGTACTTC. It codes for CASSLIGRAPETQYF.

J is TRBJ1-2 and V is TRBV2; D call uncertain. Per the germline V gene, CDR1 is SNHLY and CDR2 is FYNNEI. Trimming took 7 bases from V and 4 from J, leaving 13 bases between them. There are 13 residues in the CDR3. In nucleotides, the CDR3 is TGTGCCAGCATGGGCCTGGCGATCTATGGCTACACCTTC. Its translation is CASMGLAIYGYTF.

The gene calls are TRBV4-1 and TRBJ1-1; no clear D gene. The CDR3 has 14 amino acids. V was clipped by 4 bases and J by 1 base, with 10 bases between them. Germline-derived CDR1 and CDR2 are MGHRA and YSYEKL. CDR3 nucleotides: TGCGCCAGCAGCCCTCGTGAGGGGAACACTGAAGCTTTCTTT. Protein product: CASSPREGNTEAFF.

The CDR3 region has the DNA TGCGCCAGCTCCCTTGGAGAGGGGGCCTACGAGCAGTACTTC. Protein: CASSLGEGAYEQYF. The J gene is TRBJ2-7, the V gene TRBV5-1; a possible D gene is TRBD1 (6 bases). V was shortened by 7 bases and J by 2 bases, with 16 bases between the two germline ends. This CDR3 spans 14 amino acids. CDR1 is SGHRS and CDR2 is YFSETQ in the germline V gene.

The chain carries TRBV10-2 and TRBJ2-1; 11 nucleotides line up with TRBD2. This CDR3 has 15 amino acids. Looked up from germline, CDR1 is WSHSY and CDR2 is SAAADI. V dropped 8 bases and J dropped 2; count of bases not matched to a gene: 5. This CDR3 reads CASDPGLAAYNEQFF. The CDR3 DNA follows: TGCGCCAGCGACCCGGGACTAGCGGCCTACAATGAGCAGTTCTTC.

The gene calls are TRBV5-1 and TRBJ2-3; D might be TRBD2 (5 bases). The CDR3 sequence is 12 residues long. Germline V gives CDR1 SGHRS, CDR2 YFSETQ. V lost 5 bases, J lost 6 bases, and 10 bases lay in between. The CDR3 DNA sequence: TGCGCCAGCAGACTAGTTACGGATACGCAGTATTTT. Translation gives CASRLVTDTQYF.

This clonotype was detected ten times or more. The chain has TRBV10-3 and TRBJ2-1, with TRBD2 matching 15 bases. J lost 9 bases, V lost 1 base, and 7 bases had no gene match. From germline, CDR1 is ENHRY and CDR2 SYGVKD. This CDR3 has 17 amino acids. For the CDR3, the DNA is TGTGCCATCAGTGAGTGGGGGACTAGCGGGAGGTTCAGTGAGCAGTTCTTC. Translation: CAISEWGTSGRFSEQFF.

This clonotype was seen only a few times. This rearrangement joins TRBV5-6 to TRBJ2-1, with 9 nucleotides matching TRBD2. The J segment lost 6 bases and the V segment lost 0 bases, leaving 13 bases of the junction unmatched. The CDR3 has 18 amino acids. Per germline, CDR1 SGHDT and CDR2 YYEEEE. The CDR3 spells CASSLALMSGGQGNEQFF. The CDR3 bases are TGTGCCAGCAGCTTGGCCTTGATGAGCGGGGGGCAAGGCAATGAGCAGTTCTTC.

In its sample, this clonotype was seen a few times. This chain joins TRBV12-3 or TRBV12-4 and TRBJ2-3; 7 nucleotides match TRBD2. J lost 1 base, V lost 6 bases, and 10 bases had no gene match. This CDR3 is built from 16 residues. The CDR3 region is CASRGRGLAGTDTQYF. DNA for the CDR3: TGTGCCAGCAGGGGGCGCGGGCTAGCGGGCACAGATACGCAGTATTTT.

V usage is TRBV27 and J usage is TRBJ2-1; 14 bases fit TRBD2. The CDR3 has 15 residues. J was trimmed by 9 bases and V by 4 bases; bases with no gene match: 5. CDR1 and CDR2 from the germline V gene are MNHEY and SMNVEV (reference sequence). The CDR3 loop is CASSSGTSGSTEQFF. The CDR3 bases are TGTGCCAGCAGTTCCGGGACTAGCGGGAGTACTGAGCAGTTCTTC.

V usage is TRBV6-1 and J usage is TRBJ1-1; D gene ambiguous. The germline V gene has CDR1 MNHNS and CDR2 SASEGT. Trimming left V 8 bases short and J 6 bases short, with 19 bases between. The CDR3 sequence is 14 residues long. The CDR3 spells CASPKLTRAPEAFF. For the CDR3, the DNA is TGTGCCAGCCCGAAGTTGACCCGCGCCCCTGAAGCTTTCTTT.

This clonotype was observed a few times. The chain recombines TRBV7-9 with TRBJ2-7; 9 positions agree with TRBD1. J lost 7 bases, V lost 5 bases, and 9 bases had no gene match. CDR1 and CDR2 from the germline V gene are SEHNR and FQNEAQ (reference sequence). The CDR3 covers 14 residues. The CDR3 DNA reads as TGTGCCAGCAGCCTCCGGGACAGGGTGGGAGAGCAGTACTTC. Encoded protein: CASSLRDRVGEQYF.

This clonotype was seen a few times. This chain uses TRBV4-1 with TRBJ1-2; TRBD1 is a possible D gene (6 bases). Trimming took 0 bases from V and 4 from J, leaving 12 bases between them. Germline V gives CDR1 MGHRA, CDR2 YSYEKL. The CDR3 contains 15 residues. This CDR3 is CASSQERTALYGYTF. The CDR3, as DNA: TGCGCCAGCAGCCAAGAAAGGACAGCCCTCTATGGCTACACCTTC.

J is TRBJ2-1 and V is TRBV6-1; TRBD1 might be the D (5 bases). The CDR3 contains 13 residues. Germline values: CDR1 MNHNS, CDR2 SASEGT. The V and J ends lost 7 bases and 8 bases respectively, with 15 bases between them. The CDR3 reads CASTVDSNHEQFF. The CDR3 nucleotides read TGTGCCAGCACCGTAGACAGTAACCATGAGCAGTTCTTC.

The chain couples TRBV6-1 to TRBJ2-5; 8 bases line up with TRBD1. CDR1 and CDR2 (germline): MNHNS, SASEGT. CDR3 length: 18 amino acids. The trim removed 0 bases at V and 0 bases at J, leaving 9 bases unmatched. The CDR3 coding sequence is TGTGCCAGCAGTGAAGCGACAGGGGCTGGGGGGAACCAAGAGACCCAGTACTTC. It is translated as CASSEATGAGGNQETQYF.

This clonotype came up many times. The junction departs from germline at one end; a sequencing error may be responsible. The chain employs TRBV12-3 or TRBV12-4 and TRBJ2-7; 7 bases align to TRBD2. The CDR3 contains 13 residues. CDR3 DNA: TGCGCCAGCAGCCTCGGGACTACCTACGAGCAGTACTTC. Translation: CASSLGTTYEQYF.